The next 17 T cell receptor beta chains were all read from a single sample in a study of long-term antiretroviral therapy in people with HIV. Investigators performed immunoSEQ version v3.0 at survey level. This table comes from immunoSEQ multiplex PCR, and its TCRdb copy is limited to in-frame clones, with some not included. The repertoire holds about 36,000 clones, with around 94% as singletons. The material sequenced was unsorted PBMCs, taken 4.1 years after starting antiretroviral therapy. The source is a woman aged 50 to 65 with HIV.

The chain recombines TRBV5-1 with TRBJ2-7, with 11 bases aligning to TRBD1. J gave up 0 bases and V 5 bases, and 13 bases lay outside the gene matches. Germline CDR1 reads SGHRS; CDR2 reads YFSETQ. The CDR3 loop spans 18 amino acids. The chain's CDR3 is CASRPPGTGGLSSYEQYF. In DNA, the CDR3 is TGCGCCAGCAGGCCTCCCGGGACAGGGGGTTTGAGCTCCTACGAGCAGTACTTC.

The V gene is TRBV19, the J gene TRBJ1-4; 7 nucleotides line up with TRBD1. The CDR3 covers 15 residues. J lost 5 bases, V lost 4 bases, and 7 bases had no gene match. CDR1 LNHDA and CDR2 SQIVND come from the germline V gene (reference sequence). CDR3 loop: CASSTGHRGNEKLFF. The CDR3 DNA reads TGTGCCAGTAGTACCGGTCACAGGGGAAATGAAAAACTGTTTTTT.

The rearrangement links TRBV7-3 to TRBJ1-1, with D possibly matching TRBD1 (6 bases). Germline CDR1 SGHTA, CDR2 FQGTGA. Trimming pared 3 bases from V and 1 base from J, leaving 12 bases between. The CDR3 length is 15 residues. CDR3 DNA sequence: TGTGCCAGCAGCTTGGGGGGCACAAGGAACACTGAAGCTTTCTTT. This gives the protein CASSLGGTRNTEAFF.

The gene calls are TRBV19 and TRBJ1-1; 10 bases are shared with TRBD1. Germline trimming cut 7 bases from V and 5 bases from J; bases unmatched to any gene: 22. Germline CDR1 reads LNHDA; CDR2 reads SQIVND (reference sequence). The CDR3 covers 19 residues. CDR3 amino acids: CASTPLTGGDLLRRTEAFF. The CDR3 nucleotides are TGTGCCAGTACACCGCTGACAGGGGGCGATTTGCTACGGAGGACTGAAGCTTTCTTT.

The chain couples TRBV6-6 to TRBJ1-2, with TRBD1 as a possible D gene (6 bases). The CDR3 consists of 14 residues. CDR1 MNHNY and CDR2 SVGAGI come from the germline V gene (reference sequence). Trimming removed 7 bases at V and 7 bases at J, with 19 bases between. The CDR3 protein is CASIETRGASGYTF. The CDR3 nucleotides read TGTGCCAGCATCGAAACCAGGGGCGCGAGTGGCTACACCTTC.

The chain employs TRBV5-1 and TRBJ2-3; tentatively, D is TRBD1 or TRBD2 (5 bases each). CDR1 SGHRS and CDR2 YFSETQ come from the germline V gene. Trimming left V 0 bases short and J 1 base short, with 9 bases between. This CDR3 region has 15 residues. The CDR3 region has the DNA TGCGCCAGCAGCTTGGTCGGGGCCCGCACAGATACGCAGTATTTT. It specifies CASSLVGARTDTQYF.

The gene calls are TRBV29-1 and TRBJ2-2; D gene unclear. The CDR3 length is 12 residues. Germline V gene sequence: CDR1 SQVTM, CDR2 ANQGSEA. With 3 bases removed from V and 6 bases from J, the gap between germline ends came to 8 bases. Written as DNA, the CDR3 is TGCAGCGTTGACGCCCGGCCCGGGGAGCTGTTTTTT. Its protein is CSVDARPGELFF.

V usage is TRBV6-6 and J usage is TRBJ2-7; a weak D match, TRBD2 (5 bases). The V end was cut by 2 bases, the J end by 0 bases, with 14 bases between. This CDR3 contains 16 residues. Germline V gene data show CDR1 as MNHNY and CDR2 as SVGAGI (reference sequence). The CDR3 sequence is CASSYPAPGISYEQYF. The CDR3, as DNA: TGTGCCAGCAGTTACCCGGCCCCCGGGATCTCCTACGAGCAGTACTTC.

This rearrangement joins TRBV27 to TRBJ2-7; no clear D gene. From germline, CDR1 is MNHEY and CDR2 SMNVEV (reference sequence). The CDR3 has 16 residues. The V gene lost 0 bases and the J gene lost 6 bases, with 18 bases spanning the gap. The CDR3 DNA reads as TGTGCCAGCAGTTTATCCCCGGATCCGCGCCCTCTCGAGCAGTACTTC. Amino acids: CASSLSPDPRPLEQYF.

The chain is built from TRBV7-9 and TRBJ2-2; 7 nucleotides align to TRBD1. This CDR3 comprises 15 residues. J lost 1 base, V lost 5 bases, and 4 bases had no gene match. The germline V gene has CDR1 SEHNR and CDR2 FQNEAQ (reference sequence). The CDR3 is CASSKGQMNTGELFF. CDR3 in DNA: TGTGCCAGCAGCAAGGGACAGATGAACACCGGGGAGCTGTTTTTT.

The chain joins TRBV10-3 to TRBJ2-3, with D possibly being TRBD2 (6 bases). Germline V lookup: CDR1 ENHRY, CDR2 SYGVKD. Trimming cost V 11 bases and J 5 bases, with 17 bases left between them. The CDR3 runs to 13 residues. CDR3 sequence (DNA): TGTGCCTCAGGAGGGCAGGAGGGAGATACGCAGTATTTT. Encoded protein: CASGGQEGDTQYF.

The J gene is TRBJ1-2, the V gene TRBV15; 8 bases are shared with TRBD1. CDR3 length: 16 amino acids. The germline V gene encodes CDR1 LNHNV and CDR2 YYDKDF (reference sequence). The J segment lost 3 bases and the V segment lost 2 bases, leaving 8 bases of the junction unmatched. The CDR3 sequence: CATSRPDRVKDYGYTF. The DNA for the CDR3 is TGTGCCACCAGCAGACCGGACAGGGTAAAGGACTATGGCTACACCTTC.

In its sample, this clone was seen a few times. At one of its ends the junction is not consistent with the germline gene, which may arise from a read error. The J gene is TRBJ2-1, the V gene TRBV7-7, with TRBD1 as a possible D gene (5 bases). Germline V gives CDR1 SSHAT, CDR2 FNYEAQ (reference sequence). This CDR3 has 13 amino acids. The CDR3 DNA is TGTGCTAGCAGCTTAGGCAGGGATGGTGAGCAGTTCTTC. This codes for CASSLGRDGEQFF.

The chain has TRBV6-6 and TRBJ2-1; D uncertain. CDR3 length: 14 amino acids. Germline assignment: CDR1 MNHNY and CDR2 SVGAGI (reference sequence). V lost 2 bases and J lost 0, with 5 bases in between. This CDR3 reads CASSYGYSYNEQFF. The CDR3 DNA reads TGTGCCAGCAGTTACGGCTACTCCTACAATGAGCAGTTCTTC.

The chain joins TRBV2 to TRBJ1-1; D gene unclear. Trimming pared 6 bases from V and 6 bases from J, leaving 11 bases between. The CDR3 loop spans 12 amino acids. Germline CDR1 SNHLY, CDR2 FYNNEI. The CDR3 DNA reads TGTGCCAGCAGCCTGGACGTCTCTGAAGCTTTCTTT. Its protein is CASSLDVSEAFF.

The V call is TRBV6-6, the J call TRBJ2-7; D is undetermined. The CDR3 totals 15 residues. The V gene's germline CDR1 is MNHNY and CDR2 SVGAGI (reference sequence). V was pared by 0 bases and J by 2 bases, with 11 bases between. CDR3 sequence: CASSYSGGETYEQYF. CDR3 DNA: TGTGCCAGCAGTTACTCTGGCGGTGAGACCTACGAGCAGTACTTC.

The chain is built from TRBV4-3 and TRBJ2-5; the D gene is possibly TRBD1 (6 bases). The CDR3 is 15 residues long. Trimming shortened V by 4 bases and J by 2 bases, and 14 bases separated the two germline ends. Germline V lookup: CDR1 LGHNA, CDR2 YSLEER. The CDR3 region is CASSRNPDRQETQYF. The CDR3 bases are TGCGCCAGCAGCCGAAATCCGGACAGACAAGAGACCCAGTACTTC.